The next 24 T cell receptor beta chains were all read from a single sample in a study of blood T cell repertoires in COVID-19. Clones were read by immunoSEQ multiplex PCR, and TCRdb kept only the in-frame ones, dropping some. The sample contains 100,000 to 150,000 clones, approximately 88% of which appear only once. Sequencing used peripheral blood. The source is a man in his fifties or sixties with acute or convalescent COVID-19.

The gene calls are TRBV19 and TRBJ2-1, with TRBD2 identical over 9 bases. The V and J ends lost 2 bases and 7 bases, in that order; junction bases with no gene match: 6. There are 15 residues in the CDR3. In germline, CDR1 is LNHDA, CDR2 SQIVND (reference sequence). CDR3 bases: TGTGCCAGTAGTATACCGGGACTAGCTCAGAATGAGCAGTTCTTC. Translating it yields CASSIPGLAQNEQFF.

This clone was seen a handful of times. The rearrangement links TRBV10-1 to TRBJ2-2; TRBD2 aligns across 10 bases. The CDR3 is 17 amino acids. Per germline, CDR1 WNHNN and CDR2 SYGVQD (reference sequence). Unmatched junction bases numbered 10, after V lost 8 bases and J lost 1 base. The CDR3 region is CASSTFRLAGNTGELFF. The CDR3 nucleotides read TGCGCCAGCTCCACCTTTAGACTAGCGGGGAACACCGGGGAGCTGTTTTTT.

The V call is TRBV6-1, the J call TRBJ1-3; 8 nucleotides agree with TRBD1. The CDR3 runs 17 residues. The germline V gene has CDR1 MNHNS and CDR2 SASEGT. J lost 5 bases, V lost 1 base, and 10 bases had no gene match. CDR3 coding DNA: TGTGCCAGCAGTGAAGGGGGGGGGACAGGTCCGAGAAACACCATATATTTT. Translating it yields CASSEGGGTGPRNTIYF.

The rearrangement joins TRBV6-6 to TRBJ2-1, with a weak D call TRBD2 (6 bases). This CDR3 is 15 amino acids long. V lost 6 bases and J lost 8, with 20 bases in between. CDR1 and CDR2 from the germline V gene are MNHNY and SVGAGI (reference sequence). CDR3 DNA: TGTGCCAGCAGCCACGGGAGAGGCCTCTCTTATGAGCAGTTCTTC. This translates into CASSHGRGLSYEQFF.

This clone was seen just once. The chain carries TRBV11-2 and TRBJ1-2; no clear D. Germline V gene data show CDR1 as SGHAT and CDR2 as FQNNGV. The CDR3 length is 14 residues. Trimming took 5 bases from V and 0 from J, leaving 10 bases between them. The chain's CDR3 is CASSPGRANYGYTF. CDR3 coding DNA: TGTGCCAGCAGCCCGGGGAGAGCTAACTATGGCTACACCTTC.

The rearrangement uses TRBV18 and TRBJ1-1, with 8 bases that match TRBD1. The germline CDR1 and CDR2 sequences are KGHSH and LQKENI. With 3 bases clipped from V and 10 bases from J, the junction kept 10 bases outside the gene matches. There are 14 residues in the CDR3. The CDR3 here is CASSPGQGAFGAFF. CDR3 bases: TGTGCCAGCTCACCGGGCCAGGGGGCTTTCGGAGCTTTCTTT.

V gene TRBV6-6 combines with J gene TRBJ1-1; D is perhaps TRBD1 (5 bases). Germline-derived CDR1 and CDR2 are MNHNY and SVGAGI (reference sequence). V dropped 4 bases and J dropped 1 base, with 7 bases sitting between them. The CDR3 extends over 13 amino acids. The CDR3 reads CASSWGSNTEAFF. For the CDR3, the DNA is TGTGCCAGCAGTTGGGGCTCGAACACTGAAGCTTTCTTT.

This chain links TRBV10-3 with TRBJ1-1, with D possibly matching TRBD1 (6 bases). This CDR3 contains 12 residues. Germline V gene data show CDR1 as ENHRY and CDR2 as SYGVKD. The V end lost 6 bases, the J end lost 1 base, and 6 bases lay between the germline ends. CDR3 in amino acids: CAIRQGNTEAFF. Here the CDR3 DNA reads TGTGCCATCAGACAGGGGAACACTGAAGCTTTCTTT.

In its sample, this clone was seen a few times. The CDR3 loop reads CASSWDIAYEQYF. In nucleotides, the CDR3 is TGCGCCAGCAGCTGGGACATTGCCTACGAGCAGTACTTC. The chain has TRBV10-2 and TRBJ2-7; weak D call: TRBD1 (6 bases). Trimming pared 6 bases from V and 2 bases from J, leaving 11 bases between. This CDR3 comprises 13 residues. Germline lookup yields CDR1 WSHSY and CDR2 SAAADI.

V and J are TRBV19 and TRBJ2-5; maybe TRBD2 (5 bases). The V end lost 4 bases, the J end lost 5 bases, and 17 bases lay between the germline ends. The CDR3 is 15 residues long. Germline V gives CDR1 LNHDA, CDR2 SQIVND (reference sequence). The CDR3 coding sequence is TGTGCCAGTAGTACACGGGGATTACGGGTGGAGACCCAGTACTTC. It codes for CASSTRGLRVETQYF. Complete variable domain (other parts from reference TRBV19 and TRBJ2-5): DGGITQSPKYLFRKEGQNVTLSCEQNLNHDAMYWYRQDPGQGLRLIYYSQIVNDFQKGDIAEGYSVSREKKESFPLTVTSAQKNPTAFYLCASSTRGLRVETQYFGPGTRLLVL.

The chain recombines TRBV2 with TRBJ1-2; TRBD1 matches 7 bases. Losses at the gene ends were 0 bases for V and 4 bases for J; bases not matched to a gene: 8. CDR3 length: 16 residues. The V gene's germline CDR1 is SNHLY and CDR2 FYNNEI. CDR3 DNA: TGTGCCAGCAGTGAAGCCCTGACAGGGAGCGGCTATGGCTACACCTTC. This gives the protein CASSEALTGSGYGYTF.

Only a few counts were recorded for this clone. The chain joins TRBV11-3 to TRBJ2-3, with 7 bases matching TRBD1. The germline V gene encodes CDR1 SGHNT and CDR2 YENEEA. The J segment lost 0 bases and the V segment lost 5 bases, leaving 5 bases of the junction unmatched. There are 15 residues in the CDR3. This chain's CDR3 is CASSIRGGSTDTQYF. In DNA form, the CDR3 reads TGTGCCAGCAGCATCAGAGGGGGCAGCACAGATACGCAGTATTTT.

This clone was seen only once. The V gene is TRBV6-5, the J gene TRBJ1-6; D is unclear. The CDR3 runs 14 residues. From germline, CDR1 is MNHEY and CDR2 SVGAGI. V was shortened by 2 bases and J by 13 bases, with 15 bases between the two germline ends. The CDR3 sequence is CASSYSDGLDPLHF. The DNA for the CDR3 is TGTGCCAGCAGTTACAGTGACGGACTGGACCCCCTCCACTTT.

This clone was observed a handful of times. The chain couples TRBV6-5 to TRBJ2-5; D gene uncertain. Trimming took 7 bases from V and 5 from J, leaving 14 bases between them. Per germline, CDR1 MNHEY and CDR2 SVGAGI. CDR3 size: 13 residues. The CDR3, as DNA: TGTGCCAGCATCCGGGTAGTTGGGGAGACCCAGTACTTC. Residues: CASIRVVGETQYF.

This clone was seen a handful of times. V and J are TRBV7-9 and TRBJ1-1; a possible D gene is TRBD1 (5 bases). In germline, CDR1 is SEHNR, CDR2 FQNEAQ (reference sequence). The germline V and J ends were trimmed by 4 bases and 3 bases, with 9 bases remaining between them. The CDR3 is 13 amino acids. The CDR3 nucleotides are TGTGCCAGCAGCTGGACGGGGGACACTGAAGCTTTCTTT. It codes for CASSWTGDTEAFF.

The V gene is TRBV4-2, the J gene TRBJ2-1; no firm D call. Trimming left V 0 bases short and J 0 bases short, with 3 bases between. The CDR3 extends over 14 amino acids. Germline CDR1 LGHNA, CDR2 YNFKEQ. CDR3 coding DNA: TGTGCCAGCAGCCAAGACAGCTCCTACAATGAGCAGTTCTTC. This translates into CASSQDSSYNEQFF.

The chain joins TRBV7-9 to TRBJ2-1; tentative D call: TRBD2 (6 bases). The CDR3 has 16 amino acids. Germline assignment: CDR1 SEHNR and CDR2 FQNEAQ (reference sequence). Trimming stripped 5 bases from V and 3 bases from J, with 17 bases between. The CDR3 coding sequence is TGTGCCAGCAGCAGTATTCTCCGGGACTTCTACAATGAGCAGTTCTTC. The encoded protein is CASSSILRDFYNEQFF.

This clone occurred once. The chain links TRBV28 to TRBJ2-7; 7 bases map to TRBD2. The CDR3 runs 15 residues. CDR1 MDHEN and CDR2 SYDVKM come from the germline V gene. The junction had 12 bases not matched to a gene; V was cut back by 6 bases and J by 4 bases. The CDR3 protein is CASSRPGGLRYEQYF. CDR3 bases: TGTGCCAGCAGCCGACCGGGGGGATTAAGGTACGAGCAGTACTTC.

The V gene is TRBV27, the J gene TRBJ2-2; D is ambiguous. Between the trimmed V and J ends, which lost 2 bases and 1 base, there was a span of 5 bases. This CDR3 contains 14 residues. The germline V gene has CDR1 MNHEY and CDR2 SMNVEV (reference sequence). The CDR3 sequence: CASSLNRNTGELFF. The CDR3, as DNA: TGTGCCAGCAGTTTAAACAGGAACACCGGGGAGCTGTTTTTT.

This sequence joins TRBV19 and TRBJ1-1; D is ambiguous. Trimming removed 2 bases from V and 1 base from J, with 14 bases in between. The CDR3 is made up of 16 amino acids. Germline V gene lookup returns CDR1 LNHDA and CDR2 SQIVND (reference sequence). CDR3 sequence: CASSIKSRAGNTEAFF. For the CDR3, the DNA is TGTGCCAGTAGTATAAAGTCTCGGGCGGGGAACACTGAAGCTTTCTTT.

The gene calls are TRBV9 and TRBJ1-4; D is uncertain. This CDR3 contains 15 residues. The germline CDR1 and CDR2 sequences are SGDLS and YYNGEE. V dropped 0 bases and J dropped 1 base, with 7 bases sitting between them. CDR3: CASSVAALTNEKLFF. CDR3 coding DNA: TGTGCCAGCAGCGTAGCCGCGTTAACTAATGAAAAACTGTTTTTT.

V is TRBV9 and J is TRBJ1-4, with 11 bases aligning to TRBD1. The ends lost 4 bases at V and 8 bases at J; junction bases unmatched: 7. CDR1 and CDR2 (germline): SGDLS, YYNGEE. CDR3 length: 15 amino acids. The CDR3 loop is CASSSRTGGWEKLFF. CDR3 in DNA: TGTGCCAGCAGCTCTCGGACAGGGGGCTGGGAAAAACTGTTTTTT.

The chain is built from TRBV5-1 and TRBJ1-4; perhaps TRBD1 as D (5 bases). In germline, CDR1 is SGHRS, CDR2 YFSETQ. V lost 1 base, J lost 7 bases, and 14 bases lay in between. The CDR3 runs 15 residues. DNA for the CDR3: TGCGCCAGCAGCTTGCTTGGGCAGGGACTTGAAAAACTGTTTTTT. This codes for CASSLLGQGLEKLFF.

The chain employs TRBV18 and TRBJ1-1; 9 bases are shared with TRBD1. The CDR3 covers 16 residues. Germline lookup yields CDR1 KGHSH and CDR2 LQKENI. J lost 2 bases, V lost 0 bases, and 4 bases had no gene match. CDR3 amino acids: CASSPPMGQGNTEAFF. DNA for the CDR3: TGTGCCAGCTCACCACCGATGGGACAGGGAAACACTGAAGCTTTCTTT.